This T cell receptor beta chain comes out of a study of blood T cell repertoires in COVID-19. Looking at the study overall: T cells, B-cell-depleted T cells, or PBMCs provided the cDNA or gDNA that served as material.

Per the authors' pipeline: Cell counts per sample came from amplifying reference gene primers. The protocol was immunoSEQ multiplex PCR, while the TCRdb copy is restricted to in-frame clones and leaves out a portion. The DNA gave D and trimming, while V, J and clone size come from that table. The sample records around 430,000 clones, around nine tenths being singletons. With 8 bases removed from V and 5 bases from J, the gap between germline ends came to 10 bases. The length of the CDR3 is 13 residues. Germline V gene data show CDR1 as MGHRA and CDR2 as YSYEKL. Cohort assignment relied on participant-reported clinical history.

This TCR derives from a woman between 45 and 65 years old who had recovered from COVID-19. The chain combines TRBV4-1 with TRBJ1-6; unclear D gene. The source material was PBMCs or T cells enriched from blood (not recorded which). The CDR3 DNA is TGCGCCAGCGGGCCCCGAGATAATTCACCCCTCCACTTT. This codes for CASGPRDNSPLHF.